A single sample is the source of the 10 T cell receptor beta chains below, sequenced in a study of T cell responses to AZD1222 COVID-19 vaccine. Clones were read by immunoSEQ multiplex PCR, and TCRdb kept only the in-frame ones, dropping some. The repertoire holds approximately 96,000 clones, over 80% seen once, with about 9.9% in the top ten. The material sequenced was peripheral blood, taken 28 days after the second AZD1222 dose. The receptors stem from an adult who received the AZD1222 COVID-19 vaccine.

This clone was detected a few times. The genes are TRBV5-4 and TRBJ2-7; 8 bases agree with TRBD1. Germline V CDR1 and CDR2: SGHNT, YYREEE (reference sequence). V gave up 4 bases and J gave up 3 bases; unmatched junction bases: 9. There are 15 residues in the CDR3. The CDR3 bases are TGTGCCAGCAGCCCTTTGACAGGGGATCTCTACGAGCAGTACTTC. Its protein product is CASSPLTGDLYEQYF.

V gene TRBV10-1 combines with J gene TRBJ2-2; D might be TRBD1 (6 bases). Germline-derived CDR1 and CDR2 are WNHNN and SYGVQD (reference sequence). The V end lost 3 bases, the J end lost 3 bases, and 11 bases lay between the germline ends. The CDR3 extends over 15 amino acids. The CDR3 DNA sequence: TGCGCCAGCAGTGAAAGGACAGCCTACACCGGGGAGCTGTTTTTT. Protein sequence: CASSERTAYTGELFF.

V usage is TRBV27 and J usage is TRBJ1-6, with D maybe TRBD1 (5 bases). V was pared by 6 bases and J by 7 bases, with 13 bases between. The CDR3 contains 14 residues. Germline loops: CDR1 MNHEY, CDR2 SMNVEV (reference sequence). CDR3 residues: CASSLRDGNSPLHF. The CDR3 DNA sequence: TGTGCCAGCAGCCTAAGGGACGGCAATTCACCCCTCCACTTT.

This clone has a single count. This rearrangement joins TRBV28 to TRBJ1-1; D is possibly TRBD1 (6 bases). The length of the CDR3 is 15 residues. CDR1 is MDHEN and CDR2 is SYDVKM in the germline V gene. The ends were cut back, 5 bases at V and 0 bases at J, with 13 bases in the middle. CDR3 nucleotide sequence: TGTGCCAGCAGTCCCAGGACAGTATTGAACACTGAAGCTTTCTTT. Translation: CASSPRTVLNTEAFF.

The chain employs TRBV10-3 and TRBJ1-1; D may be TRBD1 (5 bases). This CDR3 spans 15 amino acids. Germline CDR1 and CDR2: ENHRY and SYGVKD. V dropped 8 bases and J dropped 1 base, with 17 bases sitting between them. This CDR3 is CAIRGRLGENTEAFF. The CDR3, as DNA: TGTGCCATCCGCGGCAGGCTGGGGGAGAACACTGAAGCTTTCTTT.

V is TRBV23-1 and J is TRBJ2-5; no reliable D call. TRBV23-1 is an ORF for which the function is uncertain. Trimming took off 2 bases at V and 3 bases at J, with 10 bases between the two ends. CDR3 length equals 14 residues. The CDR3 nucleotides read TGCGCCAGCAGTCAAGTAAACCAAGAAGAGACCCAGTACTTC. Residues: CASSQVNQEETQYF.

This chain connects TRBV24-1 to TRBJ1-2; TRBD1 is a possible D gene (5 bases). This CDR3 comprises 14 residues. V was trimmed by 5 bases and J by 4 bases, leaving 13 bases between them. Per the germline V gene, CDR1 is KGHDR and CDR2 is SFDVKD. The CDR3 sequence is CATSATGRGYGYTF. In nucleotides, the CDR3 is TGTGCCACCAGTGCTACGGGAAGGGGCTATGGCTACACCTTC.

The V and J genes are TRBV7-2 and TRBJ1-6; 11 bases are shared with TRBD1. Per germline, CDR1 SGHTA and CDR2 FQGNSA. V dropped 4 bases and J dropped 8; count of bases not matched to a gene: 4. The CDR3 consists of 15 residues. The CDR3 DNA reads as TGTGCCAGCAGCTACGGGACAGGGGGTTATTCACCCCTCCACTTT. Its translation: CASSYGTGGYSPLHF.

This clone was recorded many times. Here the CDR3 DNA reads TGTGCCAGCAGTAAAAGGGAAGAGGGAGGCGAAAAACTGTTTTTT. Translating it yields CASSKREEGGEKLFF. This chain uses TRBV6-5 with TRBJ1-4; D is unclear. This CDR3 has 15 residues. Trimming stripped 5 bases from V and 8 bases from J, with 18 bases between. Per germline, CDR1 MNHEY and CDR2 SVGAGI.

This clone was observed a single time. The chain joins TRBV28 to TRBJ1-2; no firm D call. The CDR3 loop spans 14 amino acids. V lost 2 bases to trimming and J lost 2 bases, with 9 bases between them. The germline gives CDR1 MDHEN, CDR2 SYDVKM. The CDR3 coding sequence is TGTGCCAGCAGTTTACGTGGGCAGAACTATGGCTACACCTTC. This gives the protein CASSLRGQNYGYTF.